This T cell receptor beta chain originates from a study of blood T cells in healthy people across ages. The study's findings and limits: Roughly linear declines in TCR beta diversity per million T cells occurred with age. Diversity figures derived from one million T cells were judged to underestimate the true value.

The CDR3 spans 13 residues. CDR1 and CDR2 from the germline V gene are DFQATT and SNEGSKA (reference sequence). Drawing of peripheral blood yielded about 10 milliliters from each donor. A remark on this clonotype: Its antigen is still unknown. A junction boundary mismatches the germline segment, possibly from a read error.

Together with a sample-barcoded 5' primer, a J-beta primer mix was included in a second PCR lasting about 6 to 11 cycles. One entry per CDR3 protein results from TCRdb running MiXCR on the 5' RACE reads. The sample contains around 1,000,000 distinct CDR3 sequences, 25% of which appear only once. This same sample was also taken into another study, of T cells of mothers and their children. This second report adds: Overlap ran slightly, non-significantly higher for related than unrelated mother-child pairs.

This sequence joins TRBV20-1 and TRBJ2-5; 7 bases line up with TRBD2. TRBJ2-7 matches the DNA end more closely, so the J call is doubtful. This receptor was obtained from a girl between 2 and 10 years old in good health. The sequenced sample consisted of blood. CDR3 sequence: CSARAGNSYEQYF. The CDR3 region has the DNA TGCAGTGCCAGAGCGGGGAACAGCTACGAGCAGTACTTC.